This T cell receptor (beta chain) originates from a study of healthy donors' naive CD4 and CD8 T cells. Broader study findings: Alpha and beta chains were sequenced in bulk without pairing.

Deletions cut 0 bases from V and 12 bases from J, with 12 bases between. Germline loops: CDR1 SQVTM, CDR2 ANQGSEA. CDR3 length equals 12 residues. TCR libraries were built from 450 to 650 ng of total RNA by linear amplification. TCRdb passed the reads through MiXCR, listing each CDR3 protein once. In the table there are approximately 180,000 distinct CDR3 sequences, around 70% of which are singletons. As to this clonotype: Its target is not known.

The chain has TRBV29-1 and TRBJ2-1, with D possibly being TRBD2 (6 bases). The sample taken for sequencing was naive CD4+ and CD8+ T cells sorted from blood, pooled from several donors. This clonotype originated in a pool of human donors in good health; the sample pools cells from several healthy donors. The CDR3 region has the DNA TGCAGCGTTGAAGAAGGGTGGCGGGGGCAGTTCTTC. Its protein is CSVEEGWRGQFF.